The 22 T cell receptor beta chains presented below share a single source sample, sequenced in a study of cytomegalovirus exposure and HLA in healthy donors. The PCR made use of 60 Vbeta and 13 Jbeta primers. Sequenced by immunoSEQ multiplex PCR; TCRdb stores in-frame clones only, minus some. Here the sample spans about 98,000 clones, about 80% being singletons. The sequenced material came from PBMCs. These receptors were collected from a man in his sixties in good health and CMV-seropositive.

This clone has a handful of counts. This chain uses TRBV2 with TRBJ2-1; TRBD2 agrees at 15 bases. V was pared by 6 bases and J by 4 bases, with 4 bases of the junction left unmatched. CDR3 size: 16 residues. CDR1 and CDR2 (germline): SNHLY, FYNNEI. The CDR3 sequence is CASRKGTSGGYNEQFF. The CDR3 nucleotides are TGTGCCAGCAGGAAAGGGACTAGCGGGGGGTACAATGAGCAGTTCTTC.

This chain uses TRBV4-2 with TRBJ2-4; D is perhaps TRBD2 (7 bases). Looked up from germline, CDR1 is LGHNA and CDR2 is YNFKEQ. V lost 4 bases, J lost 9 bases, and 16 bases lay in between. The CDR3 runs 14 residues. CDR3 residues: CASSPRGGGGIQYF. The CDR3 nucleotides read TGTGCCAGCAGCCCCCGAGGGGGGGGAGGCATTCAGTACTTC.

V usage is TRBV11-2 and J usage is TRBJ1-2; possibly TRBD1 for D (6 bases). Trimming removed 3 bases from V and 9 bases from J, with 17 bases in between. Looked up from germline, CDR1 is SGHAT and CDR2 is FQNNGV. The CDR3 spans 14 residues. The CDR3 loop reads CASSLVSGAVRYTF. The CDR3, as DNA: TGTGCCAGCAGCTTGGTCTCAGGGGCTGTACGCTACACCTTC.

The genes are TRBV6-1 and TRBJ2-7; 7 nucleotides align to TRBD1. CDR3 length: 14 amino acids. V lost 5 bases to trimming and J lost 4 bases; unmatched junction nucleotides: 8. Germline CDR1 MNHNS, CDR2 SASEGT. CDR3 sequence (DNA): TGTGCCAGCAGTAGAAGGGACAGTGGGTACGAGCAGTACTTC. This translates into CASSRRDSGYEQYF.

The chain carries TRBV21-1 and TRBJ1-2; TRBD1, as called in the table, went unchecked against the DNA. TRBV21-1 is a pseudogene. The CDR3 consists of 16 residues. The CDR3 region is CASSKMSLTKNYGYTF. The CDR3 DNA reads as TGTGCCAGCAGCAAAATGTCCCTGACAAAAAACTATGGCTACACCTTC.

This rearrangement joins TRBV18 to TRBJ2-7; no clear D. This CDR3 is 12 amino acids long. Trimming pared 4 bases from V and 5 bases from J, leaving 9 bases between. CDR1 and CDR2 from the germline V gene are KGHSH and LQKENI. The CDR3: CASSLQRNEQYF. CDR3 nucleotides: TGTGCCAGCTCACTACAGAGAAACGAGCAGTACTTC.

The V call is TRBV30, the J call TRBJ2-5; the D is unclear. The V and J ends lost 2 bases and 4 bases respectively, with 14 bases between them. The CDR3 length is 14 residues. CDR1 is GTSNPN and CDR2 is SVGIG in the germline V gene (reference sequence). The CDR3 sequence: CAWSFDIPGETQYF. The CDR3 coding sequence is TGTGCCTGGAGTTTCGACATTCCTGGAGAGACCCAGTACTTC.

The chain uses TRBV4-2 and TRBJ2-3; 10 positions match TRBD2. J lost 0 bases, V lost 4 bases, and 4 bases had no gene match. The CDR3 extends over 16 amino acids. Germline V gene lookup returns CDR1 LGHNA and CDR2 YNFKEQ. The CDR3 DNA reads as TGTGCCAGCAGCCGTGATAGCGGGAGGAGCACAGATACGCAGTATTTT. As protein: CASSRDSGRSTDTQYF.

This chain uses TRBV7-3 with TRBJ2-1; tentative D call: TRBD2 (6 bases). V was shortened by 4 bases and J by 7 bases, with 11 bases between the two germline ends. The CDR3 runs 13 residues. Germline V gene data show CDR1 as SGHTA and CDR2 as FQGTGA. CDR3 in amino acids: CASSSTSRNEQFF. CDR3 DNA: TGTGCCAGCAGCTCGACTAGTAGGAATGAGCAGTTCTTC. The full variable domain, with the rest looked up from reference TRBV7-3 and TRBJ2-1, is GAGVSQTPSNKVTEKGKYVELRCDPISGHTALYWYRQSLGQGPEFLIYFQGTGAADDSGLPNDRFFAVRPEGSVSTLKIQRTERGDSAVYLCASSSTSRNEQFFGPGTRLTVL.

The gene calls are TRBV5-4 and TRBJ2-2; D is unclear. Germline values: CDR1 SGHNT, CDR2 YYREEE (reference sequence). CDR3 length: 14 amino acids. The V gene lost 4 bases and the J gene lost 1 base, with 8 bases spanning the gap. The CDR3 coding sequence is TGTGCCAGCAGCACTGGTGGGAACACCGGGGAGCTGTTTTTT. It translates to CASSTGGNTGELFF.

CDR3 DNA sequence: TGCGCCAGCAGCCAAGACTCCTCCGGGGCGGGGGCGTTGTTAAATGAGCAGTTCTTC. Its translation is CASSQDSSGAGALLNEQFF. J is TRBJ2-1 and V is TRBV4-3, with D possibly being TRBD2 (7 bases). The CDR3 sequence is 19 residues long. Germline lookup yields CDR1 LGHNA and CDR2 YSLEER. Trimming cost V 0 bases and J 7 bases, with 25 bases left between them.

In the case of this clone: One end of the junction fails to match germline, which may point to a read error. This rearrangement joins TRBV7-8 to TRBJ1-4; 7 bases line up with TRBD1. Germline V CDR1 and CDR2: SGHVS, FQNEAQ. The CDR3 has 12 amino acids. This chain's CDR3 is CASSFLTGLVVF. The CDR3 DNA is TGTGCCAGCAGCTTCCTGACAGGGCTGGTGGTTTTT.

The rearrangement uses TRBV7-9 and TRBJ1-1; 7 nucleotides line up with TRBD1. Germline CDR1 reads SEHNR; CDR2 reads FQNEAQ (reference sequence). V lost 5 bases to trimming and J lost 5 bases; unmatched junction nucleotides: 2. The CDR3 spans 12 residues. Written as DNA, the CDR3 is TGTGCCAGCAGCCAGGGGGGTACTGAAGCTTTCTTT. The encoded protein is CASSQGGTEAFF.

V and J are TRBV9 and TRBJ1-2; TRBD1 aligns across 8 bases. Per the germline V gene, CDR1 is SGDLS and CDR2 is YYNGEE. V lost 3 bases and J lost 2; bases outside the gene matches: 6. This CDR3 spans 15 amino acids. The chain's CDR3 is CASSASDRVNYGYTF. In nucleotides, the CDR3 is TGTGCCAGCAGCGCCTCGGACAGGGTGAACTATGGCTACACCTTC.

V is TRBV7-6 and J is TRBJ2-3; 8 bases line up with TRBD2. The CDR3 contains 15 residues. V gave up 3 bases and J gave up 1 base; unmatched junction bases: 3. From germline, CDR1 is SGHVS and CDR2 FNYEAQ. The CDR3 DNA follows: TGTGCCAGCAGCTTCCAAGCGGGGGGCACAGATACGCAGTATTTT. Translated, it gives CASSFQAGGTDTQYF.

The CDR3 is CASSIGPPDRVGEQYF. CDR3 nucleotides: TGTGCCAGTAGTATAGGCCCCCCGGACAGGGTAGGCGAGCAGTACTTC. The V and J genes are TRBV19 and TRBJ2-7; TRBD1 aligns across 8 bases. The CDR3 is made up of 16 amino acids. CDR1 is LNHDA, CDR2 SQIVND, per germline (reference sequence). Unmatched junction bases numbered 11, after V lost 1 base and J lost 6 bases.

The V and J genes are TRBV11-2 and TRBJ2-2, with a possible D match to TRBD1 (6 bases). Germline V CDR1 and CDR2: SGHAT, FQNNGV. The CDR3 has 14 amino acids. V dropped 5 bases and J dropped 3 bases, with 10 bases sitting between them. CDR3 bases: TGTGCCAGCAGCCCAGGGGCGCACACCGGGGAGCTGTTTTTT. It codes for CASSPGAHTGELFF.

This clone was seen just once. The CDR3 DNA reads TGTGCCAGCAGCCCGGGACTAGCGGGGCTAGATACGCAGTATTTT. This translates into CASSPGLAGLDTQYF. This chain joins TRBV5-4 and TRBJ2-3, with 13 bases aligning to TRBD2. Per the germline V gene, CDR1 is SGHNT and CDR2 is YYREEE (reference sequence). The CDR3 contains 15 residues. With V trimmed by 4 bases and J by 5 bases, 4 bases remained unmatched. Full variable domain (rest looked up from reference TRBV5-4 and TRBJ2-3): ETGVTQSPTHLIKTRGQQVTLRCSSQSGHNTVSWYQQALGQGPQFIFQYYREEENGRGNFPPRFSGLQFPNYSSELNVNALELDDSALYLCASSPGLAGLDTQYFGPGTRLTVL.

V usage is TRBV5-1 and J usage is TRBJ2-3; 7 bases fit TRBD1. The CDR3 has 15 residues. Germline V CDR1 and CDR2: SGHRS, YFSETQ. Losses at the gene ends were 5 bases for V and 3 bases for J; bases not matched to a gene: 9. The chain's CDR3 is CASSEGALETDTQYF. CDR3 nucleotide sequence: TGCGCCAGCAGTGAGGGGGCCTTGGAGACAGATACGCAGTATTTT.

The gene calls are TRBV19 and TRBJ1-2, with a tentative D call TRBD1 (5 bases). Germline V gene sequence: CDR1 LNHDA, CDR2 SQIVND (reference sequence). The length of the CDR3 is 14 residues. V shed 6 bases and J shed 1 base, with 12 bases lying between them. CDR3 amino acids: CASSPTVNNYGYTF. CDR3 sequence (DNA): TGTGCCAGTAGCCCGACAGTGAATAACTATGGCTACACCTTC.

This chain links TRBV30 with TRBJ2-1; 8 bases are shared with TRBD2. From germline, CDR1 is GTSNPN and CDR2 SVGIG (reference sequence). V was pared by 4 bases and J by 4 bases, with 6 bases of the junction left unmatched. The CDR3 is 14 amino acids. This chain's CDR3 is CAWTPSGFYNEQFF. For the CDR3, the DNA is TGTGCCTGGACCCCTAGCGGGTTTTACAATGAGCAGTTCTTC.

This chain connects TRBV7-5 to TRBJ2-7; TRBD1, the table's D call, was not compared with the DNA. TRBV7-5 is designated a pseudogene. The CDR3 loop spans 12 amino acids. CDR3 region: CARSLHSYEQYF. Written as DNA, the CDR3 is TGTGCCAGAAGCTTACACAGTTACGAGCAGTACTTC.